These 4 T cell receptor beta chains were all obtained from the same sample, sequenced in a study of blood T cell repertoires in COVID-19 (dated by TCRdb to about 2020). The library relied on the immunoSEQ multiplex PCR assay. Held by TCRdb, this immuneACCESS table contains in-frame sequences only and omits some clones. Under half of the omission traces to an unresolved V gene where checked; the cause of the rest is unknown. The sample profile shows about 230,000 clones; about 91% of them were found once. Jointly, the top ten make up 2% to 2.5% of the sample. Input material: PBMCs or T cells enriched from blood (not recorded which). Receptor source: a woman in her thirties or forties with acute COVID-19.

The chain has TRBV7-9 and TRBJ1-5, with D perhaps TRBD1 (5 bases). The V gene's germline CDR1 is SEHNR and CDR2 FQNEAQ (reference sequence). Trimming removed 5 bases at V and 2 bases at J, with 16 bases between. CDR3 length equals 16 residues. The CDR3 DNA is TGTGCCAGCAGCCCTCCCGGGAGGGGTGGCAATCAGCCCCAGCATTTT. Protein sequence: CASSPPGRGGNQPQHF.

V usage is TRBV10-3 and J usage is TRBJ2-2, with 9 bases fitting TRBD2. Germline-derived CDR1 and CDR2 are ENHRY and SYGVKD. Trimming at V came to 7 bases and at J to 2 bases, leaving 8 bases not matched to a gene. The CDR3 consists of 16 residues. The CDR3 loop reads CAINPSGADNTGELFF. In DNA form, the CDR3 reads TGTGCCATCAATCCTAGCGGGGCGGATAACACCGGGGAGCTGTTTTTT.

The rearrangement links TRBV18 to TRBJ2-7, with no clear D. The V gene lost 4 bases and the J gene lost 0 bases, with 7 bases spanning the gap. In germline, CDR1 is KGHSH, CDR2 LQKENI. The CDR3 extends over 13 amino acids. CDR3 bases: TGTGCCAGCTCACGTACAGACTCCTACGAGCAGTACGTC. This sequence encodes CASSRTDSYEQYV.

The chain joins TRBV5-4 to TRBJ2-3; tentative D call: TRBD2 (6 bases). The V end lost 4 bases, the J end lost 5 bases, and 14 bases lay between the germline ends. The germline gives CDR1 SGHNT, CDR2 YYREEE (reference sequence). The CDR3 has 14 residues. The CDR3 nucleotides read TGTGCCAGCAGCCCCAACGCGGGGATAGATACGCAGTATTTT. This sequence encodes CASSPNAGIDTQYF.